The next 26 T cell receptor beta chains were all read from a single sample in a study of CD8 T cells in Susac syndrome. Random hexamers were used to reverse transcribe an amount of roughly 0.45 to 1 ug RNA. MiXCR was run by TCRdb on the immunoSEQ multiplex PCR reads, yielding one entry per CDR3 protein. The sample consists of about 130,000 distinct CDR3 sequences, just over 90% of them appearing once. Sequences were obtained from CD8+ T cells from PBMCs. Source of these receptors: a human donor with multiple sclerosis.

V and J are TRBV4-2 and TRBJ1-1; a possible D gene is TRBD1 (5 bases). Germline V CDR1 and CDR2: LGHNA, YNFKEQ. V was shortened by 0 bases and J by 4 bases, with 9 bases between the two germline ends. The CDR3 is 14 amino acids. In nucleotides, the CDR3 is TGTGCCAGCAGCCAAGAGGGCAGGGTCACTGAAGCTTTCTTT. It is translated as CASSQEGRVTEAFF.

The genes are TRBV7-9 and TRBJ1-2, with D perhaps matching TRBD1 (5 bases). Per the germline V gene, CDR1 is SEHNR and CDR2 is FQNEAQ (reference sequence). This CDR3 region has 13 residues. Trimming took off 2 bases at V and 4 bases at J, with 8 bases between the two ends. The CDR3 here is CASSLQGTYGYTF. The DNA for the CDR3 is TGTGCCAGCAGCTTACAGGGCACCTATGGCTACACCTTC. The entire variable domain, with the rest obtained from reference TRBV7-9 and TRBJ1-2, is as follows: DTGVSQNPRHKITKRGQNVTFRCDPISEHNRLYWYRQTLGQGPEFLTYFQNEAQLEKSRLLSDRFSAERPKGSFSTLEIQRTEQGDSAMYLCASSLQGTYGYTFGSGTRLTVV.

The chain joins TRBV5-6 to TRBJ2-3, with D possibly matching TRBD2 (5 bases). The V gene lost 6 bases and the J gene lost 5 bases, with 10 bases spanning the gap. Germline CDR1 and CDR2: SGHDT and YYEEEE. This CDR3 comprises 12 residues. In DNA, the CDR3 is TGTGCCAGCATCCTTCGGGGAGATACGCAGTATTTT. As protein: CASILRGDTQYF. Full variable domain (remainder filled in from reference TRBV5-6 and TRBJ2-3): DAGVTQSPTHLIKTRGQQVTLRCSPKSGHDTVSWYQQALGQGPQFIFQYYEEEERQRGNFPDRFSGHQFPNYSSELNVNALLLGDSALYLCASILRGDTQYFGPGTRLTVL.

The table lists this clonotype with a count of one. V gene TRBV4-1 combines with J gene TRBJ1-2; weak D call: TRBD1 (5 bases). Per germline, CDR1 MGHRA and CDR2 YSYEKL. The CDR3 contains 14 residues. Trimming stripped 3 bases from V and 8 bases from J, with 16 bases between. The DNA of the CDR3 is TGCGCCAGCAGCCACCCTGGAGCAGGGAGGGGCTACACCTTC. It specifies CASSHPGAGRGYTF.

The genes are TRBV29-1 and TRBJ1-1; D perhaps matches TRBD1 (5 bases). Per the germline V gene, CDR1 is SQVTM and CDR2 is ANQGSEA. This CDR3 contains 18 residues. Trimming cost V 4 bases and J 0 bases, with 24 bases left between them. Written as DNA, the CDR3 is TGCAGCGTTGGATGGGGGGAGGTGAGATTGGAGGTGAACACTGAAGCTTTCTTT. This codes for CSVGWGEVRLEVNTEAFF.

The chain recombines TRBV20-1 with TRBJ2-3; D may be TRBD2 (5 bases). Germline loops: CDR1 DFQATT, CDR2 SNEGSKA (reference sequence). The CDR3 consists of 15 residues. Trimming pared 6 bases from V and 0 bases from J, leaving 16 bases between. The CDR3 region is CSAPPRGTSTDTQYF. DNA of the CDR3: TGCAGTGCCCCCCCCCGGGGTACTAGCACAGATACGCAGTATTTT.

This chain links TRBV12-5 with TRBJ2-1, with D possibly TRBD1 on 6 matching bases. Trimming pared 5 bases from V and 0 bases from J, leaving 14 bases between. CDR1 is LGHNT, CDR2 FRNRAP, per germline. The CDR3 totals 16 residues. For the CDR3, the DNA is TGTGCTAGTGGTAGACCACAGGGCAGCTCCTACAATGAGCAGTTCTTC. It codes for CASGRPQGSSYNEQFF. The variable domain in full, with the rest retrieved from reference TRBV12-5 and TRBJ2-1, is DARVTQTPRHKVTEMGQEVTMRCQPILGHNTVFWYRQTMMQGLELLAYFRNRAPLDDSGMPKDRFSAEMPDATLATLKIQPSEPRDSAVYFCASGRPQGSSYNEQFFGPGTRLTVL.

The chain uses TRBV9 and TRBJ2-5, with D maybe TRBD1 (6 bases). Germline CDR1 reads SGDLS; CDR2 reads YYNGEE. The V and J ends lost 1 base and 2 bases respectively, with 9 bases between them. The CDR3 is 14 amino acids. CDR3 nucleotide sequence: TGTGCCAGCAGCGTACCAGGACAGCAAGAGACCCAGTACTTC. Translation gives CASSVPGQQETQYF.

The chain combines TRBV27 with TRBJ1-2, with no clear D. V was shortened by 2 bases and J by 8 bases, with 9 bases between the two germline ends. Germline values: CDR1 MNHEY, CDR2 SMNVEV (reference sequence). The CDR3 is made up of 12 amino acids. Here the CDR3 DNA reads TGTGCCAGCAGTTTAAGTGGCAGCGGCTACACCTTC. Protein: CASSLSGSGYTF.

This rearrangement joins TRBV7-9 to TRBJ2-1, with D uncertain. The V gene's germline CDR1 is SEHNR and CDR2 FQNEAQ (reference sequence). The CDR3 runs 13 residues. Trimming removed 0 bases from V and 9 bases from J, with 9 bases in between. CDR3 in DNA: TGTGCCAGCAGCTTAGCCCCCTATGTTGAGCAGTTCTTC. It yields the protein CASSLAPYVEQFF. Together with reference TRBV7-9 and TRBJ2-1, the CDR3 gives the full variable domain: DTGVSQNPRHKITKRGQNVTFRCDPISEHNRLYWYRQTLGQGPEFLTYFQNEAQLEKSRLLSDRFSAERPKGSFSTLEIQRTEQGDSAMYLCASSLAPYVEQFFGPGTRLTVL.

The chain links TRBV6-6 to TRBJ2-7; 9 bases are a match to TRBD1. Germline values: CDR1 MNHNY, CDR2 SVGAGI (reference sequence). The trim removed 0 bases at V and 3 bases at J, leaving 6 bases unmatched. This CDR3 region has 16 residues. The CDR3 protein is CASSYSIGTGIYEQYV. The CDR3 DNA follows: TGTGCCAGCAGTTACTCGATAGGGACAGGGATCTACGAGCAGTACGTC.

This sequence joins TRBV7-8 and TRBJ1-6; D is ambiguous. This CDR3 is 13 amino acids long. V was shortened by 4 bases and J by 7 bases, with 8 bases between the two germline ends. Per the germline V gene, CDR1 is SGHVS and CDR2 is FQNEAQ. CDR3 amino acids: CASSSGRNSPLHF. DNA for the CDR3: TGTGCCAGCAGCTCCGGACGGAATTCACCCCTCCACTTT.

This clonotype appeared a few times. The V call is TRBV23-1, the J call TRBJ2-7; D ambiguous. TRBV23-1 is known as an ORF, though its function is uncertain. V was cut by 3 bases and J by 2 bases, with 17 bases left in between. This CDR3 is 16 amino acids long. Here the CDR3 DNA reads TGCGCCAGCAGTCATTACCCCCCGGTAGGCCCCTACGAGCAGTACTTC. Residues: CASSHYPPVGPYEQYF.

J is TRBJ1-3 and V is TRBV20-1; D may be TRBD1 (6 bases). The CDR3 is 15 amino acids. Germline V lookup: CDR1 DFQATT, CDR2 SNEGSKA (reference sequence). V was clipped by 2 bases and J by 0 bases, with 11 bases between them. CDR3 nucleotide sequence: TGCAGTGCTAGACCGGGACACCTCTCTGGAAACACCATATATTTT. It translates to CSARPGHLSGNTIYF.

The chain links TRBV6-4 to TRBJ2-1; tentatively, D is TRBD1 (6 bases). The CDR3 totals 13 residues. Germline CDR1 MRHNA, CDR2 SNTAGT. Between the trimmed V and J ends, which lost 8 bases and 1 base, there was a span of 9 bases. Here the CDR3 reads CASGQTSYNEQFF. As DNA, the CDR3 is TGTGCCAGCGGACAGACTTCCTACAATGAGCAGTTCTTC.

The genes are TRBV4-2 and TRBJ2-2; 8 nucleotides agree with TRBD2. This CDR3 comprises 16 residues. Germline-derived CDR1 and CDR2 are LGHNA and YNFKEQ. J was trimmed by 5 bases and V by 6 bases; bases with no gene match: 11. The CDR3: CASSQKGAGGTGELFF. CDR3 in DNA: TGTGCCAGCAGTCAGAAGGGCGCGGGGGGAACCGGGGAGCTGTTTTTT.

This chain joins TRBV10-3 and TRBJ1-5; 9 bases map to TRBD1. The V gene's germline CDR1 is ENHRY and CDR2 SYGVKD. CDR3 length: 15 amino acids. V lost 3 bases, J lost 0 bases, and 0 bases stayed unmatched. The CDR3 sequence is CAISEQGASNQPQHF. The CDR3 region has the DNA TGTGCCATCAGTGAACAGGGGGCTAGCAATCAGCCCCAGCATTTT.

This chain joins TRBV28 and TRBJ2-5; D remains unclear. Deletions cut 2 bases from V and 2 bases from J, with 9 bases between. There are 14 residues in the CDR3. Germline-derived CDR1 and CDR2 are MDHEN and SYDVKM. CDR3 loop: CASSLEAKQETQYF. CDR3 coding DNA: TGTGCCAGCAGTTTAGAGGCCAAGCAAGAGACCCAGTACTTC.

The V gene is TRBV12-3 or TRBV12-4, the J gene TRBJ1-2; D ambiguous. This CDR3 comprises 12 residues. V shed 3 bases and J shed 7 bases, with 9 bases lying between them. CDR3 protein: CASSLRGSGYTF. CDR3 sequence (DNA): TGTGCCAGCAGTTTGCGTGGAAGTGGCTACACCTTC.

The rearrangement links TRBV6-1 to TRBJ1-2; 7 bases line up with TRBD1. CDR1 and CDR2 (germline): MNHNS, SASEGT. The CDR3 totals 15 residues. Trimming at V came to 1 base and at J to 5 bases, leaving 7 bases not matched to a gene. The CDR3: CASSEVQGGGYGYTF. The CDR3 bases are TGTGCCAGCAGTGAAGTACAAGGGGGCGGATATGGCTACACCTTC.

The chain joins TRBV11-3 to TRBJ2-7; D gene uncertain. There are 15 residues in the CDR3. Deletions cut 2 bases from V and 3 bases from J, with 14 bases between. Germline-derived CDR1 and CDR2 are SGHNT and YENEEA. CDR3 sequence reads: CASSLNDGRYYEQYV. The CDR3 DNA reads TGTGCCAGCAGCTTAAACGACGGACGGTACTACGAGCAGTACGTC.

This CDR3 is CSVPGGRGPYNEQFF. The CDR3 DNA reads TGCAGCGTTCCAGGGGGCAGGGGACCCTACAATGAGCAGTTCTTC. The J gene is TRBJ2-1, the V gene TRBV29-1; 8 bases agree with TRBD1. CDR1 is SQVTM, CDR2 ANQGSEA, per germline. V was pared by 5 bases and J by 2 bases, with 8 bases of the junction left unmatched. The CDR3 extends over 15 amino acids.

The rearrangement uses TRBV20-1 and TRBJ2-7; 9 nucleotides line up with TRBD1. The V segment lost 6 bases and the J segment 3 bases; nucleotides outside the gene matches: 9. This CDR3 spans 14 amino acids. CDR1 and CDR2 (germline): DFQATT, SNEGSKA (reference sequence). The CDR3 loop reads CSALGQGGRYEQYF. The CDR3 nucleotides are TGCAGTGCCCTGGGACAGGGCGGCCGCTACGAGCAGTACTTC.

J is TRBJ2-2 and V is TRBV5-1; D is undetermined. V dropped 0 bases and J dropped 10 bases, with 4 bases sitting between them. The CDR3 consists of 11 residues. Germline CDR1 is SGHRS and CDR2 is YFSETQ. CDR3 protein: CASSLAAELFF. The CDR3 DNA is TGCGCCAGCAGCTTGGCCGCGGAGCTGTTTTTT.

This clonotype was observed a single time. The chain joins TRBV6-6 to TRBJ2-7; the D gene is possibly TRBD2 (6 bases). This CDR3 comprises 11 residues. V shed 8 bases and J shed 5 bases, with 10 bases lying between them. Looked up from germline, CDR1 is MNHNY and CDR2 is SVGAGI (reference sequence). CDR3 DNA sequence: TGTGCCAGCGGAGGGGTCCACGAGCAGTACTTC. As protein: CASGGVHEQYF.

The chain combines TRBV12-3 or TRBV12-4 with TRBJ1-2, with 9 bases lining up with TRBD1. The CDR3 contains 15 residues. Losses at the gene ends were 5 bases for V and 2 bases for J; bases not matched to a gene: 6. CDR3 protein: CASSLGQGLNYGYTF. CDR3 DNA: TGTGCCAGCAGTCTCGGACAGGGGTTAAACTATGGCTACACCTTC.